The entry below describes one T cell receptor (beta chain). What it binds is not known. Source material for PBMCs was more than 7.5 ml fresh peripheral blood. This entry is derived from a study of T cells in Graves' hyperthyroidism and ophthalmopathy. Looking at the study overall: The blood sample was taken at first diagnosis, before treatment began. Study-wide points: In blood, most of the thyroid clonotypes expanded above 0.001 were also present. Model-based prediction identified ophthalmopathy a median 6.5 months prior to its onset.

CDR1 and CDR2 from the germline V gene are SGHRS and YFSETQ. The length of the CDR3 is 15 residues. Trimming removed 2 bases from V and 3 bases from J; junction bases left unmatched: 4. RNA transcripts gave rise to amplified TCR beta CDR3 regions. Primed by the HTBI set, a first-round RT-PCR was run on the TCR CDR3. In TCRdb, the multiplex PCR reads were re-called with MiXCR into one record per CDR3 protein. The data show about 610,000 distinct CDR3 sequences, approximately 15% seen once. The rearrangement joins TRBV5-1 to TRBJ2-5; 10 bases fit TRBD1. Input material: blood. The receptor was isolated from a woman aged 40 to 50 with Graves' ophthalmopathy. CDR3 nucleotides: TGCGCCAGCAGCTTTGGACAGGGGGTTAAAGAGACCCAGTACTTC. As protein: CASSFGQGVKETQYF. Drawing the rest from reference TRBV5-1 and TRBJ2-5, the complete variable domain is KAGVTQTPRYLIKTRGQQVTLSCSPISGHRSVSWYQQTPGQGLQFLFEYFSETQRNKGNFPGRFSGRQFSNSRSEMNVSTLELGDSALYLCASSFGQGVKETQYFGPGTRLLVL.